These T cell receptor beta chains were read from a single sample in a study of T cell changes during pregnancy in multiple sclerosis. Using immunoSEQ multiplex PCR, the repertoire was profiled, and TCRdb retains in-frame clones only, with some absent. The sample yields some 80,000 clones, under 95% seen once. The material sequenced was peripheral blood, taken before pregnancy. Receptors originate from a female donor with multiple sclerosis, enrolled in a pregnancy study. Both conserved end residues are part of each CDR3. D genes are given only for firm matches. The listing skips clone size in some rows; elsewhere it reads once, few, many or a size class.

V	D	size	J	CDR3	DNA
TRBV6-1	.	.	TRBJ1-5	CASTEFNQPQHF	TGTGCCAGCACGGAGTTCAATCAGCCCCAGCATTTT
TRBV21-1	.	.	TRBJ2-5	CASLSGERGAGSQYF	TGTGCCAGCCTGAGCGGGGAGCGGGGGGCAGGGTCCCAGTACTTC
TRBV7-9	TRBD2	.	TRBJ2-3	CASSPLGEGRADTQYF	TGTGCCAGCAGCCCCCTGGGGGAGGGGAGGGCAGATACGCAGTATTTT
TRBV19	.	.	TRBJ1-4	CASSIGGRREKLFF	TGTGCCAGTAGTATAGGAGGCAGAAGAGAAAAACTGTTTTTT
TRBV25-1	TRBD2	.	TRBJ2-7	CASKGLGGSEQYF	TGTGCCAGCAAAGGACTAGGAGGTAGCGAGCAGTACTTC
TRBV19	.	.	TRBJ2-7	CASTDPRQNTGEQYF	TGTGCCAGTACCGATCCCCGACAGAACACCGGCGAGCAGTACTTC
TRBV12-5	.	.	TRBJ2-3	CASGLVLGGATDTQYF	TGTGCTAGTGGTTTGGTACTTGGGGGGGCGACAGATACGCAGTATTTT
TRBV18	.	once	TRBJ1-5	CASSPTTNQPQHF	TGTGCCAGCTCACCTACGACAAATCAGCCCCAGCATTTT
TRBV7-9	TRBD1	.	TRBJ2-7	CASRNDRDTYEQYF	TGTGCCAGCAGAAACGACAGGGACACCTACGAGCAGTACTTC
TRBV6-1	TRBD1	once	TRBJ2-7	CASRRTGSEQYF	TGTGCCAGCAGACGGACAGGTTCCGAGCAGTACTTC
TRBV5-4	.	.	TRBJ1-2	CASSLEGGYGYTF	TGTGCCAGCAGCTTGGAAGGGGGCTATGGCTACACCTTC
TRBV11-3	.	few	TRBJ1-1	CASSSSRNGFAFF	TGTGCCAGCAGCTCGTCCAGGAATGGGTTCGCTTTCTTT
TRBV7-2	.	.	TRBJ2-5	CASSFVRTVRETQYF	TGTGCCAGCAGCTTCGTAAGGACAGTGCGGGAGACCCAGTACTTC
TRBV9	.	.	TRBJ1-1	CASSLDGGVVTEAFF	TGTGCCAGCAGTTTGGACGGGGGTGTGGTCACTGAAGCTTTCTTT
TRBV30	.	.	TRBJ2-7	CAWGKSFGAYEQYF	TGTGCCTGGGGTAAATCTTTCGGTGCCTACGAGCAGTACTTC
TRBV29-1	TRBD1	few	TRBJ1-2	CSVLQGAGGYTF	TGCAGCGTCCTTCAGGGGGCAGGCGGCTACACCTTC
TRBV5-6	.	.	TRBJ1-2	CASSTQGVLIIGYTF	TGTGCCAGCAGTACTCAAGGAGTCCTAATTATCGGCTACACCTTC
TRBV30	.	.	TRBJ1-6	CAWEGGSSYNSPLHF	TGTGCCTGGGAAGGCGGGAGCTCCTATAATTCACCCCTCCACTTT
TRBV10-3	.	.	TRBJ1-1	CAAGGDVGTEAFF	TGTGCCGCGGGGGGGGATGTTGGAACTGAAGCTTTCTTT
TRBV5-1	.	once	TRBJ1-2	CASSLASQDVTF	TGCGCCAGCAGCTTGGCCTCACAGGACGTTACCTTC